This TCR beta chain derives from a study of blood T cell repertoires in COVID-19. Study-level background: T cells, B-cell-depleted T cells, or PBMCs provided the cDNA or gDNA that served as material.

The CDR3 spans 14 residues. Trimming shortened V by 0 bases and J by 4 bases, and 9 bases separated the two germline ends. Germline lookup yields CDR1 MNHNS and CDR2 SASEGT. In the original analysis: Amplification of reference gene primers provided the estimated nucleated cell counts. Data came from immunoSEQ multiplex PCR; TCRdb stores just in-frame clones and leaves some out. The DNA was the basis for D and trimming; V, J and clone size are from that table. The sample gives around 12,000 clones, about 88% of which show up once; roughly 2.5% is in the top ten. The J gene is TRBJ1-2, the V gene TRBV6-1; D unclear. The clonotype originates from a human donor in a cohort sampled during active COVID-19. The material sequenced was peripheral blood. This CDR3 is CASSEAPATYGYTF. The CDR3 coding sequence is TGTGCCAGCAGTGAAGCGCCAGCGACCTATGGCTACACCTTC.